This T cell receptor (beta chain) is from a study of blood T cells in healthy people across ages. Through a sample-barcoded 5' primer and a J-beta primer mix, a second PCR was run for 7 to 11 cycles. TCRdb fed the 5' RACE reads into MiXCR, producing one record per CDR3 protein. The data show about 1,400,000 distinct CDR3 sequences, 55% to 75% seen once. Trimming removed 6 bases from V and 2 bases from J, with 15 bases in between. The CDR3 is 15 residues long. The TCR originated in a young man in good health. V usage is TRBV12-3 or TRBV12-4 and J usage is TRBJ2-3; possibly TRBD2 for D (5 bases). Sequencing used blood. The CDR3 loop is CASSPTTSATDTQYF. The CDR3 nucleotides are TGTGCCAGCAGCCCGACTACCTCAGCCACAGATACGCAGTATTTT.